This TCR beta chain was documented in a study of T cell repertoires in cytomegalovirus infection. Whole-study context: Public signatures in TCR beta pointed to CMV infection and matching HLA type.

TCRdb passed the reads through MiXCR, listing each CDR3 protein once. The table lists 250,000 to 300,000 distinct CDR3 sequences, 20% to 25% of them singletons, with about 21% in the top ten. J lost 10 bases, V lost 1 base, and 4 bases had no gene match. The CDR3 is 13 amino acids. Per the germline V gene, CDR1 is SGHNT and CDR2 is YENEEA. This clonotype came up a few times. Its antigen is currently unknown. The TCR sequence derives from a human donor in good health (CMV status not recorded). Some clones in this sample may be carry-over from other donors' samples. The rearrangement uses TRBV11-3 and TRBJ2-7; 10 nucleotides align to TRBD2. The material sequenced was cultured PBMCs, taken from culture after CMV antigen stimulation. The CDR3 bases are TGTGCCAGCAGCTTAGTTAGCGGGAGGTTTCAGTACGTC. Its protein product is CASSLVSGRFQYV.